The source of this T cell receptor beta chain is a study of cytomegalovirus exposure and HLA in healthy donors. Overall study findings and caveats: A later analysis found most CMV-associated TCR beta chains apparently HLA-restricted. TCR beta sequences reportedly predicted most subjects' HLA-A and HLA-B alleles accurately. Excluded were some V segments that proved indistinguishable, including TRBV6-2 and TRBV6-3. Researchers catalogued over 150 TCR beta chains as cytomegalovirus-associated.

Note on this clone: The antigen remains unidentified.

The PCR contained 60 Vbeta and 13 Jbeta primers. TCRdb keeps only in-frame clones here, not all; method: immunoSEQ multiplex PCR. The sample has over 50,000 clones; 60% to 70% are singletons. Per the germline V gene, CDR1 is SGHRS and CDR2 is YFSETQ. With 0 bases removed from V and 2 bases from J, the gap between germline ends came to 18 bases. This CDR3 spans 17 amino acids. The clonotype originates from a middle-aged man in good health and CMV-seropositive. The chain combines TRBV5-1 with TRBJ2-7, with D perhaps TRBD1 (7 bases). The specimen was PBMCs. The CDR3 spells CASSLGRGQGGTYEQYF. The CDR3 bases are TGCGCCAGCAGCTTGGGTAGAGGCCAGGGGGGAACCTACGAGCAGTACTTC. Full variable domain (rest looked up from reference TRBV5-1 and TRBJ2-7): KAGVTQTPRYLIKTRGQQVTLSCSPISGHRSVSWYQQTPGQGLQFLFEYFSETQRNKGNFPGRFSGRQFSNSRSEMNVSTLELGDSALYLCASSLGRGQGGTYEQYFGPGTRLTVT.